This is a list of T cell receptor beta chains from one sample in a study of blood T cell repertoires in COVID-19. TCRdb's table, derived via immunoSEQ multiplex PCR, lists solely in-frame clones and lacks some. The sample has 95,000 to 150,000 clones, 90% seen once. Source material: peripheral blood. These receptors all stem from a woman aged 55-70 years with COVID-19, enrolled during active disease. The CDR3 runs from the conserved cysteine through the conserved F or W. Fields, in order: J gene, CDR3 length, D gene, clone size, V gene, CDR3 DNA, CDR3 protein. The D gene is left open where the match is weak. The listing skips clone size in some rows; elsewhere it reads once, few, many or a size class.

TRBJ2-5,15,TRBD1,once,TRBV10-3,TGTGCCATCAGGCCGGGACAGGGGGTTATGGAGACCCAGTACTTC,CAIRPGQGVMETQYF
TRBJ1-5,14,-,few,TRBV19,TGTGCCAGTAGTATGCGGGAAGGGAGTCAGCCCCAGCATTTT,CASSMREGSQPQHF
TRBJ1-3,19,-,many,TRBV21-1,TGTGCCAGCAGCAAAGCGATTGGGGACAGGCCCTTCTTGGGCGGCACCATATATTTT,CASSKAIGDRPFLGGTIYF
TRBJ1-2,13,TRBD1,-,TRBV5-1,TGCGCCAGCACCCCTCCGACAGGGGACGGCTACACCTTC,CASTPPTGDGYTF
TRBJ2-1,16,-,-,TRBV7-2,TGTGCCAGCAGTCACAGGAGACGGTTGTCCTACAATGAGCAGTTCTTC,CASSHRRRLSYNEQFF
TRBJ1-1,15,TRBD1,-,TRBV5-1,TGCGCCAGCAGCCAAACGACAGGGTATAACACTGAAGCTTTCTTT,CASSQTTGYNTEAFF
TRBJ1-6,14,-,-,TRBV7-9,TGTGCCAGCAGCCGGGACACCGAGACCTGGGCCCTCCACTTT,CASSRDTETWALHF
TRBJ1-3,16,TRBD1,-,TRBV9,TGTGCCAGCAGCGTAGATCAGGGGGCTGCTGGAAACACCATATATTTT,CASSVDQGAAGNTIYF
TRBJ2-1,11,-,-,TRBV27,TGTGCCAGCGGCCCCGACAATGAGCAGTTCTTC,CASGPDNEQFF
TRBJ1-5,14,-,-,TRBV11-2,TGTGCCAGCAGCTTTTCGGCAGGGTCTCAGCCCCAGCATTTT,CASSFSAGSQPQHF
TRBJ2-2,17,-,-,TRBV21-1,TGTGCCAGCAGCAACGGGGGACAGGGGGCAGGTACCGGGGAGCTGTTTTTT,CASSNGGQGAGTGELFF